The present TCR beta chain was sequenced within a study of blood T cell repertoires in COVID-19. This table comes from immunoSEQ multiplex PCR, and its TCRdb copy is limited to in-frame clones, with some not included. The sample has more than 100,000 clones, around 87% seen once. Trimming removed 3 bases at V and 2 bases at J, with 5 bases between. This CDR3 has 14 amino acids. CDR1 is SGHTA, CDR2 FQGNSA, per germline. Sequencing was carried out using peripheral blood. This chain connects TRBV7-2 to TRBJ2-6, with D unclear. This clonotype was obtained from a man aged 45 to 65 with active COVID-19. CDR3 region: CASSLAAGANVLTF. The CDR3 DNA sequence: TGTGCCAGCAGCTTGGCTGCTGGGGCCAACGTCCTGACTTTC.